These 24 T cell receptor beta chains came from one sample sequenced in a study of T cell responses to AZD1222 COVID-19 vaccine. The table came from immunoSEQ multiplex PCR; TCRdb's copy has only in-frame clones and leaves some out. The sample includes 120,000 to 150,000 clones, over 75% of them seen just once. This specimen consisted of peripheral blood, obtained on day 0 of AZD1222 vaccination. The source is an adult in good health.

CDR3 coding DNA: TGTGCCAGTAGTGCCGATAAAAACAGGGGTGAAGCTTTCTTT. It yields the protein CASSADKNRGEAFF. This rearrangement joins TRBV19 to TRBJ1-1, with 7 bases aligning to TRBD1. Trimming took 5 bases from V and 7 from J; bases not matched to a gene: 10. CDR3 length: 14 amino acids. Germline CDR1 is LNHDA and CDR2 is SQIVND (reference sequence).

The CDR3 coding sequence is TGTGCCAGCAGCCTAACTTACGAGCAGTACTTC. Translation gives CASSLTYEQYF. The J gene is TRBJ2-7, the V gene TRBV11-2, with D unclear. This CDR3 is 11 amino acids long. Germline V gene lookup returns CDR1 SGHAT and CDR2 FQNNGV. The germline V and J ends were trimmed by 5 bases and 4 bases, with 6 bases remaining between them.

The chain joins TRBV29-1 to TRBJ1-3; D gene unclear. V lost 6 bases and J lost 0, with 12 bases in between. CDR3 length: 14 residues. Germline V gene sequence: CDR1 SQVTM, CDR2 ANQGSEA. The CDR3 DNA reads TGCAGCGTAGACTGGGCAAACTCTGGAAACACCATATATTTT. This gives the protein CSVDWANSGNTIYF.

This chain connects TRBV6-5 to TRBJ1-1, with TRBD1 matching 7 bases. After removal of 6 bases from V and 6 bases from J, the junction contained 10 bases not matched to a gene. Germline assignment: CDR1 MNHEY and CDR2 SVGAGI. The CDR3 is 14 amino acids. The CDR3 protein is CASRRTGAEAEAFF. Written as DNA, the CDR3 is TGTGCCAGCAGGCGAACAGGGGCCGAAGCTGAAGCTTTCTTT.

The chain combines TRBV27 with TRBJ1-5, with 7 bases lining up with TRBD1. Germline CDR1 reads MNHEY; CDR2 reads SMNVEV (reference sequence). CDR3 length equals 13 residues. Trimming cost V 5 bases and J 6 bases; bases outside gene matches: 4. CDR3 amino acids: CASSVQGFQPQHF. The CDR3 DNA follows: TGTGCCAGCAGTGTACAGGGGTTTCAGCCCCAGCATTTT.

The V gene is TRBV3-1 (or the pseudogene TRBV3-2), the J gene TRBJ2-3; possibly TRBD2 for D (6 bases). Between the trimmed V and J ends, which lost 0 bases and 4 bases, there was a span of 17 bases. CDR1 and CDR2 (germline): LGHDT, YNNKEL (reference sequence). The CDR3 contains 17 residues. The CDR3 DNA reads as TGTGCCAGCAGCCAAGATCCGGCGACTAGGAGTGCAGATACGCAGTATTTT. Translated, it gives CASSQDPATRSADTQYF.

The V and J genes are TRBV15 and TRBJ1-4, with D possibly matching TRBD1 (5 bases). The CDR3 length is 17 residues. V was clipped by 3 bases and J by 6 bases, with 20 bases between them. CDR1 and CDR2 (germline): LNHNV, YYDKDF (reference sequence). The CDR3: CATSSGTKWSGDEKLFF. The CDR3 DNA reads TGTGCCACCAGCAGCGGGACCAAATGGAGCGGGGATGAAAAACTGTTTTTT. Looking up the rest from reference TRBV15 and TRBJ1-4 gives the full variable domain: DAMVIQNPRYQVTQFGKPVTLSCSQTLNHNVMYWYQQKSSQAPKLLFHYYDKDFNNEADTPDNFQSRRPNTSFCFLDIRSPGLGDTAMYLCATSSGTKWSGDEKLFFGSGTQLSVL.

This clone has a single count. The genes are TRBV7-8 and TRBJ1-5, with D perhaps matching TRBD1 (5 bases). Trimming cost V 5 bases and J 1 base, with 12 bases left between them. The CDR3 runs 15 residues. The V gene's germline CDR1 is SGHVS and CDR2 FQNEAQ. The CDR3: CASSPLGASNQPQHF. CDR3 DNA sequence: TGTGCCAGCAGCCCCCTCGGGGCGAGCAATCAGCCCCAGCATTTT.

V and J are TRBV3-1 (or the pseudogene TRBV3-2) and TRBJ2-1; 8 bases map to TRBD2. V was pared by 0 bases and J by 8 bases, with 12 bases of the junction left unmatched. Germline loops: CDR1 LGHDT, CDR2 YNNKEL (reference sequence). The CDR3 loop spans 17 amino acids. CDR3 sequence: CASSQDWYGGGTDEQFF. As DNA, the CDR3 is TGTGCCAGCAGCCAAGATTGGTATGGCGGGGGGACCGATGAGCAGTTCTTC.

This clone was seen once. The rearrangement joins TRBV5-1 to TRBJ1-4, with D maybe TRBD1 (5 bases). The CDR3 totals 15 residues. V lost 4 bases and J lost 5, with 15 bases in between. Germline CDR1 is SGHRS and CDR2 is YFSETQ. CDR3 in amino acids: CASSPEATGNEKLFF. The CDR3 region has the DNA TGCGCCAGCAGCCCCGAGGCCACAGGCAATGAAAAACTGTTTTTT.

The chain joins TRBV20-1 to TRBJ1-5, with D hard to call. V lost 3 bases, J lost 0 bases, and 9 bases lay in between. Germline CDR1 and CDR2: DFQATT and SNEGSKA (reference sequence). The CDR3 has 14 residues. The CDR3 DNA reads TGCAGTGCTAGTTGGCAGTATAGCAATCAGCCCCAGCATTTT. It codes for CSASWQYSNQPQHF.

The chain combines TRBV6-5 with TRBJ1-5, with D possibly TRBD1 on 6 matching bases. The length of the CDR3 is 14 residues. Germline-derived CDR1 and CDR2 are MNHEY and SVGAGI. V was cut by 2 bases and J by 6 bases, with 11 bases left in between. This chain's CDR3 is CASSYPGGSQPQHF. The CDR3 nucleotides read TGTGCCAGCAGTTACCCGGGGGGCTCTCAGCCCCAGCATTTT.

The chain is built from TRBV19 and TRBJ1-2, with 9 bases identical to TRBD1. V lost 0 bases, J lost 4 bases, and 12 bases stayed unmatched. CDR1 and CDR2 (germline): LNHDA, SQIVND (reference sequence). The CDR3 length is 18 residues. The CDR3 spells CASSIDWGTGQGAYGYTF. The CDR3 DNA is TGTGCCAGTAGTATAGATTGGGGAACGGGACAGGGCGCCTATGGCTACACCTTC.

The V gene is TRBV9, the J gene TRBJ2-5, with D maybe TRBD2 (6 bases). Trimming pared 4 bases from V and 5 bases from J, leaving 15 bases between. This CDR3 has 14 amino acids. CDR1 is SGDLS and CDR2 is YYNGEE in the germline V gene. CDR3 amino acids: CASSPLGSWETQYF. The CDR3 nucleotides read TGTGCCAGCAGCCCCCTCGGGAGTTGGGAGACCCAGTACTTC.

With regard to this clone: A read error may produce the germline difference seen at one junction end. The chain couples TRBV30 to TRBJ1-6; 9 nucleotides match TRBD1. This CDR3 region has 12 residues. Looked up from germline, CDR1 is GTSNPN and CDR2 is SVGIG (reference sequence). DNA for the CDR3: TGTGCCTGGACCTTACCGGGACAGGGACAAAACTTT. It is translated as CAWTLPGQGQNF.

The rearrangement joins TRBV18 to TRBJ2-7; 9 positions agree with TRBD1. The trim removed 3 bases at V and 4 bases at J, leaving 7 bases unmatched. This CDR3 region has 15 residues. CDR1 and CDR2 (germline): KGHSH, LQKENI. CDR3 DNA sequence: TGTGCCAGCTCACCGTTTACAGGGGGCTCGTACGAGCAGTACTTC. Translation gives CASSPFTGGSYEQYF.

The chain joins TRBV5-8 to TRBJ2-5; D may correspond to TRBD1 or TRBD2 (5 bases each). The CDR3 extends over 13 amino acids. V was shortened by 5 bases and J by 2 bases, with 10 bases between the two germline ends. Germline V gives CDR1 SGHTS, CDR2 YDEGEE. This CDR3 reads CASRDRGQETQYF. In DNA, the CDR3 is TGTGCCAGCAGAGACAGAGGGCAAGAGACCCAGTACTTC. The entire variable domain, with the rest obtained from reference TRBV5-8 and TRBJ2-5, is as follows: EAGVTQSPTHLIKTRGQQATLRCSPISGHTSVYWYQQALGLGLQFLLWYDEGEERNRGNFPPRFSGRQFPNYSSELNVNALELEDSALYLCASRDRGQETQYFGPGTRLLVL.

CDR3 DNA sequence: TGTGCCAGCAGCTTGAGGGGGAACACTGAAGCTTTCTTT. It yields the protein CASSLRGNTEAFF. The chain uses TRBV27 and TRBJ1-1; TRBD1 is a possible D gene (5 bases). Germline loops: CDR1 MNHEY, CDR2 SMNVEV (reference sequence). Trimming pared 6 bases from V and 1 base from J, leaving 9 bases between. This CDR3 has 13 residues.

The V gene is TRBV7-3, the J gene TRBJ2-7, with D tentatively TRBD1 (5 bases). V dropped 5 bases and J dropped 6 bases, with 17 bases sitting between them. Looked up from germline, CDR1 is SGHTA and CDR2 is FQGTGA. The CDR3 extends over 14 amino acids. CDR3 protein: CASSPTPGSGEQYF. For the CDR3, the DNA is TGTGCCAGCAGCCCTACCCCAGGGTCGGGCGAGCAGTACTTC.

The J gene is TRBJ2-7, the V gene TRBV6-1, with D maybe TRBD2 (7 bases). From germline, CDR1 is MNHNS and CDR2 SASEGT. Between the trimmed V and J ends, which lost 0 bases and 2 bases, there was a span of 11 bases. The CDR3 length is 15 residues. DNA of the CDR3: TGTGCCAGCAGTGAAGCGGGGGGGGCCCCCTACGAGCAGTACTTC. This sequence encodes CASSEAGGAPYEQYF.

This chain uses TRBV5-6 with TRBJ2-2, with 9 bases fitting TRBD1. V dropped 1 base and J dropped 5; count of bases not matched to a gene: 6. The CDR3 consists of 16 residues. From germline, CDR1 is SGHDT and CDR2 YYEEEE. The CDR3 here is CASSLWNGQGTGELFF. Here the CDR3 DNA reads TGTGCCAGCAGCTTGTGGAATGGACAGGGGACCGGGGAGCTGTTTTTT.

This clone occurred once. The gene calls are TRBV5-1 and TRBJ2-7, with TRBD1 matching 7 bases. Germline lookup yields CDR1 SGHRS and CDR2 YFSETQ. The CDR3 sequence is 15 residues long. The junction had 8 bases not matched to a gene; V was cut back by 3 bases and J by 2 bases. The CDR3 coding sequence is TGCGCCAGCAGCTGGAACTCTGGGACAGCCTACGAGCAGTACTTC. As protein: CASSWNSGTAYEQYF. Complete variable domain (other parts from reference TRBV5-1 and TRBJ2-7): KAGVTQTPRYLIKTRGQQVTLSCSPISGHRSVSWYQQTPGQGLQFLFEYFSETQRNKGNFPGRFSGRQFSNSRSEMNVSTLELGDSALYLCASSWNSGTAYEQYFGPGTRLTVT.

The CDR3 sequence is CASNGGTEAFF. CDR3 sequence (DNA): TGTGCCAGCAACGGTGGCACTGAAGCTTTCTTT. This chain links TRBV3-1 (or the pseudogene TRBV3-2) with TRBJ1-1; the D is unclear. Germline-derived CDR1 and CDR2 are LGHDT and YNNKEL (reference sequence). This CDR3 region has 11 residues. V was trimmed by 7 bases and J by 4 bases, leaving 7 bases between them.

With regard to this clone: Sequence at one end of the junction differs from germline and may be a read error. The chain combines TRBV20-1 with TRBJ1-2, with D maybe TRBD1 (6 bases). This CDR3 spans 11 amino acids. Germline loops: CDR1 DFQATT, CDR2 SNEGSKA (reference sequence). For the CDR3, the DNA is TGCAGCCCGGGGGACGGGACAATTCTTGCCTTC. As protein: CSPGDGTILAF.